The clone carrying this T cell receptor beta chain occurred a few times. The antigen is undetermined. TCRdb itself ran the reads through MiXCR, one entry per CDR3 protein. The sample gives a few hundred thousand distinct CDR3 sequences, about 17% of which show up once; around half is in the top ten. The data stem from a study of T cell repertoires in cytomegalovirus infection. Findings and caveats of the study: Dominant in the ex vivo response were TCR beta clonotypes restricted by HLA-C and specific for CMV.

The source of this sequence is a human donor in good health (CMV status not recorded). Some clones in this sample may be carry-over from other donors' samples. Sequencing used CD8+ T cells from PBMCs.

The CDR3, as DNA: TGTGCCAGCAGTTACGGCAGGGAAGAGACCCAGTACTTC. This encodes CASSYGREETQYF. This chain links TRBV6-5 with TRBJ2-5; a possible D gene is TRBD1 (5 bases). V lost 2 bases and J lost 3, with 7 bases in between. Looked up from germline, CDR1 is MNHEY and CDR2 is SVGAGI. The CDR3 extends over 13 amino acids.